The text below deals with one TCR beta chain. Its matching antigen is unknown. Assay used: immunoSEQ multiplex PCR; TCRdb lists only in-frame clones, some missing. This sample carries about 85,000 clones, around 89% of them seen once, and the ten largest clones take approximately 3%. This sample was taken from a study of identifying expanded T cells in peripheral blood. Healthy donors had no documented immune events, such as infections, while sampled. Study-wide points: Roughly 1.2 clones differed between technical replicates, versus approximately 17 and 20 over time. Clone count variance between roughly 2-week samples rose with total template count.

There are 13 residues in the CDR3. The ends were cut back, 3 bases at V and 8 bases at J, with 10 bases in the middle. The germline V gene encodes CDR1 MNHEY and CDR2 SMNVEV (reference sequence). V gene TRBV27 combines with J gene TRBJ1-4; a possible D gene is TRBD1 (5 bases). The receptor comes from a person between 18 and 69 years old in good health. The sequencing sample was made of blood. CDR3 coding DNA: TGTGCCAGCAGTTTGAGGGGCGCGGAAAAACTGTTTTTT. Its translation is CASSLRGAEKLFF.